The 3 T cell receptor beta chains below were found in one sample sequenced in a study of CD8+ T cells in alopecia areata. RNA extraction and reverse transcription yielded cDNA as sequencing template. Produced via immunoSEQ multiplex PCR; TCRdb's table is partial and in-frame only. The table records approximately 150,000 clones, 62% of them present only once. The sample taken for sequencing was CD8+ T cells sorted from blood. The source is a human donor in good health.

The chain joins TRBV27 to TRBJ1-5, with D hard to call. Trimming took 2 bases from V and 9 from J, leaving 11 bases between them. Germline lookup yields CDR1 MNHEY and CDR2 SMNVEV (reference sequence). This CDR3 is 13 amino acids long. This CDR3 reads CASSLGSTWPQHF. DNA for the CDR3: TGTGCCAGCAGTTTAGGGAGTACTTGGCCCCAGCATTTT.

V gene TRBV29-1 combines with J gene TRBJ1-2; D gene uncertain. Germline-derived CDR1 and CDR2 are SQVTM and ANQGSEA. V dropped 5 bases and J dropped 2 bases, with 12 bases sitting between them. The CDR3 is 13 amino acids. CDR3 sequence: CSVPGRRNYGYTF. CDR3 coding DNA: TGCAGCGTTCCTGGACGTAGAAACTATGGCTACACCTTC.

The V and J genes are TRBV7-8 and TRBJ2-5; 7 bases are a match to TRBD1. The length of the CDR3 is 14 residues. V dropped 5 bases and J dropped 3; count of bases not matched to a gene: 6. Per the germline V gene, CDR1 is SGHVS and CDR2 is FQNEAQ. The CDR3 coding sequence is TGTGCCAGCAGCCGATGGGACAGCAAAGAGACCCAGTACTTC. Its translation is CASSRWDSKETQYF.